This T cell receptor (beta chain) was found in a study of T cells in Graves' hyperthyroidism and ophthalmopathy. Study results and limitations: Ophthalmopathy stood apart from stable hyperthyroidism in a 13 V-J model.

V lost 6 bases and J lost 5; bases outside the gene matches: 4. This CDR3 has 13 amino acids. Germline CDR1 DFQATT, CDR2 SNEGSKA (reference sequence). A remark on this clonotype: What it binds is unknown.

The CDR3 regions of TCR beta were amplified from RNA transcripts. RT-PCR in the first round (using the HTBI primer set) targeted the TCR CDR3. In TCRdb, the multiplex PCR reads were re-called with MiXCR into one record per CDR3 protein. The sample shows 450,000 to 700,000 distinct CDR3 sequences, about 45% of them seen only once. This sequence was found in a young woman with Graves' hyperthyroidism. The rearrangement joins TRBV20-1 to TRBJ1-5; 10 bases map to TRBD1. Sequenced sample: peripheral blood or thyroid tissue (not recorded which). For the CDR3, the DNA is TGCAGTGCCGGGGGGACAGGGGATCAGCCCCAGCATTTT. Amino acid sequence: CSAGGTGDQPQHF.